These 26 T cell receptor beta chains came from one sample sequenced in a study of blood T cell repertoires in COVID-19. The repertoire was sequenced with immunoSEQ multiplex PCR; TCRdb's copy has only in-frame clones and lacks some. The sample includes approximately 260,000 clones, roughly 82% of them seen just once. What was sequenced was peripheral blood. All receptors derive from a woman older than 75 with active or convalescent COVID-19.

This chain links TRBV27 with TRBJ1-5, with D possibly being TRBD1 (5 bases). The CDR3 has 15 residues. Germline loops: CDR1 MNHEY, CDR2 SMNVEV (reference sequence). Trimming removed 3 bases from V and 4 bases from J, with 13 bases in between. CDR3 DNA sequence: TGTGCCAGCAGTTTCTTACAGGCCCCTAATCAGCCCCAGCATTTT. Protein: CASSFLQAPNQPQHF.

This clone was seen only once. The rearrangement links TRBV18 to TRBJ2-1, with 9 bases identical to TRBD1. The CDR3 covers 16 residues. The V gene's germline CDR1 is KGHSH and CDR2 LQKENI. V gave up 3 bases and J gave up 2 bases; unmatched junction bases: 5. CDR3 amino acids: CASSPTTGGAYNEQFF. As DNA, the CDR3 is TGTGCCAGCTCACCCACTACAGGGGGCGCCTACAATGAGCAGTTCTTC.

This sequence joins TRBV11-1 and TRBJ1-1; TRBD1 is a possible D gene (5 bases). The germline V gene has CDR1 SGHAT and CDR2 FQDESV (reference sequence). This CDR3 region has 14 residues. Trimming took off 4 bases at V and 4 bases at J, with 13 bases between the two ends. CDR3 region: CASSSPWGGTEAFF. The CDR3 DNA is TGTGCCAGCAGCTCACCTTGGGGGGGCACTGAAGCTTTCTTT.

The genes are TRBV5-1 and TRBJ1-2; 7 bases agree with TRBD1. V lost 0 bases, J lost 5 bases, and 4 bases stayed unmatched. This CDR3 has 14 residues. Germline V lookup: CDR1 SGHRS, CDR2 YFSETQ. As DNA, the CDR3 is TGCGCCAGCAGCTTGGAGGGGACAGCATATGGCTACACCTTC. Translated: CASSLEGTAYGYTF.

This clone was found a few times. The V call is TRBV28, the J call TRBJ2-7, with D perhaps matching TRBD1 (6 bases). The V gene lost 4 bases and the J gene lost 4 bases, with 17 bases spanning the gap. The CDR3 has 15 amino acids. Germline V gives CDR1 MDHEN, CDR2 SYDVKM. The CDR3 region has the DNA TGTGCCAGCAGTTCGTCGCAGGGGATATTATACGAGCAGTACTTC. Encoded protein: CASSSSQGILYEQYF. Together with reference TRBV28 and TRBJ2-7, the CDR3 gives the full variable domain: DVKVTQSSRYLVKRTGEKVFLECVQDMDHENMFWYRQDPGLGLRLIYFSYDVKMKEKGDIPEGYSVSREKKERFSLILESASTNQTSMYLCASSSSQGILYEQYFGPGTRLTVT.

The rearrangement links TRBV5-6 to TRBJ1-2; TRBD1 matches 7 bases. The CDR3 totals 14 residues. CDR1 is SGHDT and CDR2 is YYEEEE in the germline V gene. The junction had 5 bases not matched to a gene; V was cut back by 3 bases and J by 3 bases. The CDR3 is CASSYDDRDYGYTF. CDR3 DNA sequence: TGTGCCAGCAGCTACGATGACAGGGACTATGGCTACACCTTC. The full variable domain, its missing parts supplied by reference TRBV5-6 and TRBJ1-2, is DAGVTQSPTHLIKTRGQQVTLRCSPKSGHDTVSWYQQALGQGPQFIFQYYEEEERQRGNFPDRFSGHQFPNYSSELNVNALLLGDSALYLCASSYDDRDYGYTFGSGTRLTVV.

The chain joins TRBV5-1 to TRBJ2-2; maybe TRBD1 (6 bases). Germline V gives CDR1 SGHRS, CDR2 YFSETQ. Trimming left V 2 bases short and J 4 bases short, with 9 bases between. The CDR3 consists of 14 residues. CDR3 bases: TGCGCCAGCAGCTTTACAGGGATCACCGGGGAGCTGTTTTTT. As protein: CASSFTGITGELFF.

The CDR3 DNA reads TGTGCCAGCAGCCTCGGGCAGGGTGCGTTTCAGCCCCAGCATTTT. Translating gives CASSLGQGAFQPQHF. The rearrangement uses TRBV2 and TRBJ1-5; the D gene is possibly TRBD1 (5 bases). Trimming shortened V by 6 bases and J by 6 bases, and 18 bases separated the two germline ends. Per the germline V gene, CDR1 is SNHLY and CDR2 is FYNNEI. The CDR3 length is 15 residues.

The CDR3 region has the DNA TGTGCCAGCAGTGACGCTTCCGCGGGGACAGATGGCTACACCTTC. Translated, it gives CASSDASAGTDGYTF. The rearrangement uses TRBV6-1 and TRBJ1-2, with TRBD1 matching 7 bases. CDR1 and CDR2 (germline): MNHNS, SASEGT. This CDR3 is 15 amino acids long. V shed 3 bases and J 6 bases; nucleotides not matched to a gene: 10.

The rearrangement joins TRBV7-2 to TRBJ2-5; D uncertain. The CDR3 consists of 14 residues. The V gene lost 1 base and the J gene lost 5 bases, with 11 bases spanning the gap. CDR1 SGHTA and CDR2 FQGNSA come from the germline V gene. DNA for the CDR3: TGTGCCAGCAGCTTAGTCCCCCTAGTTGAGACCCAGTACTTC. Its protein product is CASSLVPLVETQYF.

V and J are TRBV4-1 and TRBJ2-7; no clear D gene. Germline CDR1 reads MGHRA; CDR2 reads YSYEKL. The length of the CDR3 is 15 residues. V was shortened by 2 bases and J by 5 bases, with 16 bases between the two germline ends. CDR3: CASSQTASRSDEQYF. The CDR3 region has the DNA TGCGCCAGCAGCCAAACCGCCAGCAGGTCCGACGAGCAGTACTTC.

There are a few counts of this clone. The chain recombines TRBV4-2 with TRBJ2-1; D gene unclear. Germline CDR1 is LGHNA and CDR2 is YNFKEQ. The ends were cut back, 0 bases at V and 9 bases at J, with 15 bases in the middle. The CDR3 length is 15 residues. CDR3: CASSQEYLGWSEQFF. Written as DNA, the CDR3 is TGTGCCAGCAGCCAAGAGTATTTGGGTTGGAGTGAGCAGTTCTTC.

V is TRBV19 and J is TRBJ1-5; D perhaps matches TRBD1 (6 bases). In germline, CDR1 is LNHDA, CDR2 SQIVND (reference sequence). This CDR3 is built from 15 residues. Trimming left V 7 bases short and J 3 bases short, with 16 bases between. In nucleotides, the CDR3 is TGTGCCAGTACTGTGTTCCGGGACACCAATCAGCCCCAGCATTTT. The encoded protein is CASTVFRDTNQPQHF.

This clone was observed a single time. The chain employs TRBV30 and TRBJ1-1; tentatively, D is TRBD1 (6 bases). V shed 4 bases and J shed 1 base, with 10 bases lying between them. CDR3 length: 13 residues. Looked up from germline, CDR1 is GTSNPN and CDR2 is SVGIG (reference sequence). CDR3 protein: CAWNGGQNTEAFF. In DNA form, the CDR3 reads TGTGCCTGGAATGGGGGACAGAACACTGAAGCTTTCTTT. Based on the CDR3 plus reference TRBV30 and TRBJ1-1, the full variable domain is SQTIHQWPATLVQPVGSPLSLECTVEGTSNPNLYWYRQAAGRGLQLLFYSVGIGQISSEVPQNLSASRPQDRQFILSSKKLLLSDSGFYLCAWNGGQNTEAFFGQGTRLTVV.

In this sample, this clone turned up a few times. This CDR3 is also generated by other DNA sequences in the sample. The chain combines TRBV24-1 with TRBJ1-2, with D possibly matching TRBD1 (5 bases). The CDR3 totals 12 residues. Germline values: CDR1 KGHDR, CDR2 SFDVKD. V was cut by 4 bases and J by 5 bases, with 7 bases left in between. The CDR3 DNA sequence: TGTGCCACCAGTGAGCAGGGATATGGCTACACCTTC. Its protein is CATSEQGYGYTF.

V and J are TRBV19 and TRBJ2-1; 10 bases align to TRBD2. After removal of 6 bases from V and 7 bases from J, the junction contained 9 bases not matched to a gene. Germline loops: CDR1 LNHDA, CDR2 SQIVND (reference sequence). The CDR3 length is 15 residues. The CDR3 is CASSPAGGPRNEQFF. The CDR3 DNA is TGTGCCAGTAGCCCAGCGGGAGGGCCAAGAAATGAGCAGTTCTTC.

This clone has a handful of counts. The rearrangement links TRBV19 to TRBJ2-1, with 8 bases matching TRBD1. CDR1 is LNHDA and CDR2 is SQIVND in the germline V gene (reference sequence). The ends lost 5 bases at V and 1 base at J; junction bases unmatched: 4. The CDR3 length is 15 residues. The CDR3 DNA follows: TGTGCCAGTAGTTTCCGACAGGGGTCCTACAATGAGCAGTTCTTC. This sequence encodes CASSFRQGSYNEQFF.

The chain recombines TRBV7-2 with TRBJ1-2; D may be TRBD1 (5 bases). Germline lookup yields CDR1 SGHTA and CDR2 FQGNSA. The CDR3 loop spans 15 amino acids. V lost 0 bases to trimming and J lost 5 bases, with 13 bases between them. CDR3 sequence reads: CASSLAGGTVYGYTF. The DNA for the CDR3 is TGTGCCAGCAGCTTAGCGGGGGGGACCGTTTATGGCTACACCTTC. Filled out from reference TRBV7-2 and TRBJ1-2, the complete variable domain reads GAGVSQSPSNKVTEKGKDVELRCDPISGHTALYWYRQSLGQGLEFLIYFQGNSAPDKSGLPSDRFSAERTGGSVSTLTIQRTQQEDSAVYLCASSLAGGTVYGYTFGSGTRLTVV.

The rearrangement uses TRBV4-1 and TRBJ1-3, with TRBD1 as a possible D gene (6 bases). Trimming removed 5 bases at V and 2 bases at J, with 13 bases between. The CDR3 spans 15 residues. The germline CDR1 and CDR2 sequences are MGHRA and YSYEKL. The CDR3 region has the DNA TGCGCCAGCAGCAGGCCAGGGGCGCCTGGAAACACCATATATTTT. Protein: CASSRPGAPGNTIYF.

V and J are TRBV2 and TRBJ1-6; weak D call: TRBD1 (5 bases). Trimming removed 4 bases from V and 7 bases from J, with 11 bases in between. The germline gives CDR1 SNHLY, CDR2 FYNNEI. The CDR3 extends over 14 amino acids. Written as DNA, the CDR3 is TGTGCCAGCAGTGGCGGGGGAAGGAATTCACCCCTCCACTTT. Its translation is CASSGGGRNSPLHF. The full variable domain, its missing parts supplied by reference TRBV2 and TRBJ1-6, is EPEVTQTPSHQVTQMGQEVILRCVPISNHLYFYWYRQILGQKVEFLVSFYNNEISEKSEIFDDQFSVERPDGSNFTLKIRSTKLEDSAMYFCASSGGGRNSPLHFGNGTRLTVT.

V is TRBV5-1 and J is TRBJ1-6; the match to TRBD1 covers 9 bases. The germline CDR1 and CDR2 sequences are SGHRS and YFSETQ. Trimming took 4 bases from V and 9 from J; bases not matched to a gene: 17. The length of the CDR3 is 18 residues. CDR3 loop: CASSILAPETGGGSPLHF. The CDR3 DNA follows: TGCGCCAGCAGCATACTTGCGCCCGAGACAGGGGGGGGTTCACCCCTCCACTTT.

V gene TRBV7-2 combines with J gene TRBJ2-3; the match to TRBD1 covers 7 bases. Germline CDR1 is SGHTA and CDR2 is FQGNSA. The V segment lost 5 bases and the J segment 9 bases; nucleotides outside the gene matches: 8. The CDR3 length is 13 residues. The CDR3: CASSARQGGTQYF. The CDR3 nucleotides read TGTGCCAGCAGCGCCCGACAGGGTGGGACGCAGTATTTT.

The V gene is TRBV28, the J gene TRBJ1-5, with a weak D call TRBD1 (6 bases). V gave up 11 bases and J gave up 2 bases, with 16 bases separating them. The germline gives CDR1 MDHEN, CDR2 SYDVKM. The CDR3 is 14 amino acids. In DNA, the CDR3 is TGTGCCGGTAAACAGGGATTAGGCAATCAGCCCCAGCATTTT. As protein: CAGKQGLGNQPQHF.

The J gene is TRBJ2-3, the V gene TRBV2, with D possibly TRBD1 on 6 matching bases. Trimming cost V 5 bases and J 0 bases, with 9 bases left between them. Germline-derived CDR1 and CDR2 are SNHLY and FYNNEI. This CDR3 comprises 14 residues. CDR3 coding DNA: TGTGCCAGCAGTCTACAGGGTAGCACAGATACGCAGTATTTT. This gives the protein CASSLQGSTDTQYF.

The V gene is TRBV2, the J gene TRBJ2-7; the D is unclear. CDR3 length: 12 amino acids. V was pared by 7 bases and J by 5 bases, with 12 bases between. Looked up from germline, CDR1 is SNHLY and CDR2 is FYNNEI. The CDR3 reads CASTVQNNEQYF. The CDR3 nucleotides read TGTGCCAGCACGGTACAGAACAACGAGCAGTACTTC.

The V gene is TRBV6-2 or TRBV6-3, the J gene TRBJ2-7, with 11 positions matching TRBD1. V trimming: 2 bases; J trimming: 9 bases; junction bases outside the gene matches: 6. This CDR3 contains 14 residues. CDR1 is MNHEY and CDR2 is SVGEGT in the germline V gene. DNA of the CDR3: TGTGCCAGCAGTTACGAGGACAGGGGGCGCCTGCAGTACTTC. Protein: CASSYEDRGRLQYF.